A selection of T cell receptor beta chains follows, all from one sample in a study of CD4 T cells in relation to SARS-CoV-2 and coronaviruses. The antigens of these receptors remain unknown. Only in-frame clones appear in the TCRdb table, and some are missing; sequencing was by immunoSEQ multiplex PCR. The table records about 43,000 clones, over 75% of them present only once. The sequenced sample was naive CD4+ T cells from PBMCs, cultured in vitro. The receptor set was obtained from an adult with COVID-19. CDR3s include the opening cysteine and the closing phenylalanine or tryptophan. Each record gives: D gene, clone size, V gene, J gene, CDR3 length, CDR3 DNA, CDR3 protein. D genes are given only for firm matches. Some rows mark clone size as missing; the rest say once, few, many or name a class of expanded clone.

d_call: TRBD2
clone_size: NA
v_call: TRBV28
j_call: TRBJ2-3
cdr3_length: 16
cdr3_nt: TGTGCCAGCAGAACTTCTAGCGGGGAAGGCACAGATACGCAGTATTTT
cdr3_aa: CASRTSSGEGTDTQYF

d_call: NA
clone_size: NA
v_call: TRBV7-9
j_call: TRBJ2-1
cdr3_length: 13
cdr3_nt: TGTGCCAGCAGCCCACCCCCGGGCCTAGAGCAGTTCTTC
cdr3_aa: CASSPPPGLEQFF

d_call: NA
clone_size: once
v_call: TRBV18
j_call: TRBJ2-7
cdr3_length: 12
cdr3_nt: TGTGCCAGCTCACCGAAAGAATACGAGCAGTACTTC
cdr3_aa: CASSPKEYEQYF

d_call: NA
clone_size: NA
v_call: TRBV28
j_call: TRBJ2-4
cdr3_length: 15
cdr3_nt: TGTGCCAGCAGCCTAACAGGGTTCGGCAAAAACATTCAGTACTTC
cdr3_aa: CASSLTGFGKNIQYF

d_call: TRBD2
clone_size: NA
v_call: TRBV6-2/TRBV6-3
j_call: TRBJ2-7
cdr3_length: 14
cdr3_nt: TGTGCCAGCAGTATCACCAGCGGGAGCTACGAGCAGTACTTC
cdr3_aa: CASSITSGSYEQYF

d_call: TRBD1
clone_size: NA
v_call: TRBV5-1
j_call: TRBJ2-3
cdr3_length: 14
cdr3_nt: TGCGCCAGCAGCCGGGACAGGGCCGAAGATACGCAGTATTTT
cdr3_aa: CASSRDRAEDTQYF

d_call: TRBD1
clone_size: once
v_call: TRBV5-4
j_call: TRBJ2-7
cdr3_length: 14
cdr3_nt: TGTGCCAGCAGCCCTAGGACAGGGTCCTACGAGCAGTACTTC
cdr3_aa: CASSPRTGSYEQYF

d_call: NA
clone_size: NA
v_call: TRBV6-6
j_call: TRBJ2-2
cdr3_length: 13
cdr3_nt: TGTGCCAGCCGGGACACCGTCCCCGGGGAGCTGTTTTTT
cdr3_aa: CASRDTVPGELFF

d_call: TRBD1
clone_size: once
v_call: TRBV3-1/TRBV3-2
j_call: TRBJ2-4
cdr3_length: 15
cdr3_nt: TGTGCCAGCAGCCAGGAACAGGGGCACAAAAACATTCAGTACTTC
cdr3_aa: CASSQEQGHKNIQYF

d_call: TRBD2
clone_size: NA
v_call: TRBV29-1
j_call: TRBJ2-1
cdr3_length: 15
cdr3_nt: TGCAGCTTTGGAGCGGGAGATGGTGCATACAATGAGCAGTTCTTC
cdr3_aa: CSFGAGDGAYNEQFF

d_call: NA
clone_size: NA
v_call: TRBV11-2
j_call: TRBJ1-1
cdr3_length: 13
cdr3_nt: TGTGCCAGCAGCTCCCGGGTGGCGTTTGAAGCTTTCTTT
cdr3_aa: CASSSRVAFEAFF

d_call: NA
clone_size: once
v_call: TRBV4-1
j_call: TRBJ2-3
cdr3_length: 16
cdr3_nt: TGCGCCAGCAGCCAGGACCTTGCGGAGGGCCCAGATACGCAGTATTTT
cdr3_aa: CASSQDLAEGPDTQYF

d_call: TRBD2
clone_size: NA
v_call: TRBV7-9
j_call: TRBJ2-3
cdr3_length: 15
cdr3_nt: TGTGCCAGCAGGGTACTAGCGGCCCCCACAGATACGCAGTATTTT
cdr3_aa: CASRVLAAPTDTQYF

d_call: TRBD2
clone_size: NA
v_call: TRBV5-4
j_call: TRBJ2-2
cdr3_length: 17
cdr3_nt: TGTGCCAGCAGCTTGAAGGCAGCTAGCGGGAATACCGGGGAGCTGTTTTTT
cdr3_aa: CASSLKAASGNTGELFF

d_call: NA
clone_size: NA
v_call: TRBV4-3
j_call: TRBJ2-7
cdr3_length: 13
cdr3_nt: TGCGCCACCATGGACTTCTCCCTTTACGAGCAGTACTTC
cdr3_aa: CATMDFSLYEQYF

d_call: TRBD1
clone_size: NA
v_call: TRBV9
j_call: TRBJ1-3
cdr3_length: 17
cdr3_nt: TGTGCCAGCAGCCCGCGACAGGGACCCGCCTCTGGAAACACCATATATTTT
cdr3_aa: CASSPRQGPASGNTIYF

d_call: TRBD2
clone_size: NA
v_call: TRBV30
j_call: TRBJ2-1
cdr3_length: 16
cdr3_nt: TGTGCCTGGAGTGTACTTGGTAGCGGGAGCCACAATGAGCAGTTCTTC
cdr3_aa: CAWSVLGSGSHNEQFF

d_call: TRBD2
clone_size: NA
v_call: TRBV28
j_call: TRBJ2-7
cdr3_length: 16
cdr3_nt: TGTGCCAGCAGTTTAGGTCCTAGCGGGAGGGCCGGTGAGCAGTACTTC
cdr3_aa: CASSLGPSGRAGEQYF

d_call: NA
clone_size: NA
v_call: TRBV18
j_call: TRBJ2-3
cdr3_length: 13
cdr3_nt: TGTGCCAGCTCACTGGGATCCACAGATACGCAGTATTTT
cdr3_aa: CASSLGSTDTQYF

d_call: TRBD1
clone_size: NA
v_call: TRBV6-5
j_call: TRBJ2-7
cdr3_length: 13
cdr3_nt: TGTGCCAGCAGTAGGACAGGGAGTGATGAGCAGTACTTC
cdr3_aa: CASSRTGSDEQYF

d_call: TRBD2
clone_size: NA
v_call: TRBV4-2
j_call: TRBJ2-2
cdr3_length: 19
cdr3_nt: TGTGCCAGCAGCCAAGGAAGCCTTGGAGCGGGAGACTGGACCGGGGAGCTGTTTTTT
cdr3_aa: CASSQGSLGAGDWTGELFF

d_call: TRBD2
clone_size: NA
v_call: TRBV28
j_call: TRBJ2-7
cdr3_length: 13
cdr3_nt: TGTGCCAGCAGTGAAGCGGGAGTCTACGAGCAGTACTTC
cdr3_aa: CASSEAGVYEQYF

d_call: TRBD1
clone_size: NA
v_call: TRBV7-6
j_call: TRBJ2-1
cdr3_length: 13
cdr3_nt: TGTGCCAGCAGCCAAGGGACAGGGGGCAAGCAGTTCTTC
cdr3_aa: CASSQGTGGKQFF

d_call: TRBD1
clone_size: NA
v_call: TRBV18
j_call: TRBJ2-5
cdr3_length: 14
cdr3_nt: TGTGCCAGCTCACCACCGGGACAGGGAGAGACCCAGTACTTC
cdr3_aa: CASSPPGQGETQYF

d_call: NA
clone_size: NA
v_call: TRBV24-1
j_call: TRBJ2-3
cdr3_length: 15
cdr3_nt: TGTGCCACCAGTGATTTTACCGGGAGCACAGATACGCAGTATTTT
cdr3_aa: CATSDFTGSTDTQYF

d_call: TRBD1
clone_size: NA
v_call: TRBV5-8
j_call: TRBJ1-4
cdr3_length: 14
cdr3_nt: TGTGCCAGCAGCCGGTCAGGGGGGCAGGAAAAACTGTTTTTT
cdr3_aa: CASSRSGGQEKLFF

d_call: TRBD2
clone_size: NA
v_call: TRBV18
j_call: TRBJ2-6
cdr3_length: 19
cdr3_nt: TGTGCCAGCTCACCACTTCCCCTCGGGACTAGCTCTGGGGCCAACGTCCTGACTTTC
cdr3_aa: CASSPLPLGTSSGANVLTF

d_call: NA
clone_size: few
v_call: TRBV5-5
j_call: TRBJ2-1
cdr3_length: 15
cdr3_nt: TGTGCCGGTTTTACTAGCCCCAGCTCCTACAATGAGCAGTTCTTC
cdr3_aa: CAGFTSPSSYNEQFF

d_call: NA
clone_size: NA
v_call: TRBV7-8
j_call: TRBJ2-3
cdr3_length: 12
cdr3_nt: TGTGCCAGCAGCCGTCCACTAGATACGCAGTATTTT
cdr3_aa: CASSRPLDTQYF

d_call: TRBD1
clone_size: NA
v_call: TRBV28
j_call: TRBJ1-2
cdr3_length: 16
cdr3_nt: TGTGCCACCGCCGGGTATGGGGACAGGGGGTACTATGGCTACACCTTC
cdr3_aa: CATAGYGDRGYYGYTF

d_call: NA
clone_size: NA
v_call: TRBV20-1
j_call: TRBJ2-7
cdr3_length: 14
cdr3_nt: TGCAGTGCTGGTGAGACTAGAGGGGTCGAAGAGCAGTACTTC
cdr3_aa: CSAGETRGVEEQYF

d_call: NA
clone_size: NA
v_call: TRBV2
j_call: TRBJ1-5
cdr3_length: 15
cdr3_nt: TGTGCCAGCAGTGAAGCCGAGCGACGGTTACAGCCCCAGCATTTT
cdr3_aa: CASSEAERRLQPQHF

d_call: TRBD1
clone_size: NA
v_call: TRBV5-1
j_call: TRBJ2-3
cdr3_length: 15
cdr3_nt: TGCGCCAGCAGCTTGGACGCAGGGGGCGTAGGAACGCAGTATTTT
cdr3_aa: CASSLDAGGVGTQYF

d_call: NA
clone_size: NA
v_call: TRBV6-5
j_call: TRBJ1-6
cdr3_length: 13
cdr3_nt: TGTGCCAGCAGCACCACAGGGAATTCACCCCTCCACTTT
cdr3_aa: CASSTTGNSPLHF

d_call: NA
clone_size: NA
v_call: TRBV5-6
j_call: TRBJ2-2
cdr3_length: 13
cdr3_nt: TGTGCCAGCAGCTTGAGAGCGGCCAGGATGCTGTTTTTT
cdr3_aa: CASSLRAARMLFF

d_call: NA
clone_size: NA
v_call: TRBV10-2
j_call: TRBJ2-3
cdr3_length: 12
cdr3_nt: TGCGCCAGCAGTGGGATCACAGATACGCAGTATTTT
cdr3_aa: CASSGITDTQYF

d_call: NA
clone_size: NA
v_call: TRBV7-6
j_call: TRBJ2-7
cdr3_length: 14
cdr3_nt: TGTGCCAGCAGCCCCAGGGGTAGCTCCTACGAGCAGTACTTC
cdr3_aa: CASSPRGSSYEQYF